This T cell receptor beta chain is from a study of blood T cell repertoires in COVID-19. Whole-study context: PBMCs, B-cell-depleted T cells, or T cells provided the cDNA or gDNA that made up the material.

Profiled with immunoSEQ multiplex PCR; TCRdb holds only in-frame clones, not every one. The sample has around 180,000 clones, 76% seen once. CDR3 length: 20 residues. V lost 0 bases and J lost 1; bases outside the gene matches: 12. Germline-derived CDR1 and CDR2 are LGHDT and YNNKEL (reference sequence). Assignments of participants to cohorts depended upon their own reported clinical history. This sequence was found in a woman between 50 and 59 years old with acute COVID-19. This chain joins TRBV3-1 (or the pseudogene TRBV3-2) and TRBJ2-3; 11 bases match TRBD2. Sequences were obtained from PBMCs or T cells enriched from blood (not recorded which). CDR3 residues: CASSQESSASGGFGTDTQYF. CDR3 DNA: TGTGCCAGCAGCCAAGAGTCGTCGGCTAGCGGGGGGTTTGGCACAGATACGCAGTATTTT.